The TCR beta chain under discussion was sequenced for a study of blood T cell repertoires in COVID-19. The wider study: COVID-19 samples from acute and convalescent phases originated in the United States, Italy and Spain.

Measured with immunoSEQ multiplex PCR; TCRdb has only the in-frame clones, and not every one. Here the sample spans around 84,000 clones, around four fifths being singletons. Trimming removed 3 bases at V and 0 bases at J, with 8 bases between. There are 15 residues in the CDR3. Germline values: CDR1 MGHRA, CDR2 YSYEKL. The sequence derives from a man aged 80 or over with active or convalescent COVID-19. The chain joins TRBV4-1 to TRBJ1-4; TRBD1 might be the D (5 bases). Sequenced: peripheral blood. The DNA of the CDR3 is TGCGCCAGCAGCCAGGGACTCTCAACTAATGAAAAACTGTTTTTT. This gives the protein CASSQGLSTNEKLFF.